A selection of T cell receptor beta chains follows, all from one sample in a study of vaccination effects on CD4 cells after COVID-19. Their antigen targets remain unknown. The assay was immunoSEQ multiplex PCR, and TCRdb's table has in-frame clones only and misses some. The data hold fewer than 60,000 clones, with around four fifths observed a single time. Sample: CD4+ T cells from PBMCs cultured without peptide, taken after COVID-19 vaccination. The receptors were gathered from a human donor who received a COVID-19 vaccine. Each CDR3 is given with its conserved first and last residue.

>TRBV11-3|TRBJ2-1
CASGSGMSYNEQFF
>TRBV19|TRBJ1-2
CASTSQGYGYTF
>TRBV2|TRBJ2-3
CASSDFSTDTQYF
>TRBV5-1|TRBJ2-7
CASSGRDRGLEQYF
>TRBV7-2|TRBJ2-1
CASSLVGIGTGEQFF
>TRBV6-5|TRBJ2-1
CASSPSTSGSYEQFF
>TRBV30|TRBJ1-6
CAWSGVTPGRSPLHF
>TRBV7-9|TRBJ1-1
CASNAPGQGNTEAFF
>TRBV7-9|TRBJ2-1
CASSLASGGYNEQFF
>TRBV6-2/TRBV6-3|TRBJ2-7
CASSFTGSEQYF
>TRBV6-5|TRBJ1-1
CALTGVVAGGEAFF
>TRBV9|TRBJ1-1
CASSVGPGTGAGTEAFF
>TRBV7-2|TRBJ2-2
CASSLGGQGVTGELFF
>TRBV10-3|TRBJ1-3
CAISDGQSSGNTIYF
>TRBV9|TRBJ1-2
CASSALGGTHIGVTF
>TRBV19|TRBJ2-1
CASRNAGARANEQFF